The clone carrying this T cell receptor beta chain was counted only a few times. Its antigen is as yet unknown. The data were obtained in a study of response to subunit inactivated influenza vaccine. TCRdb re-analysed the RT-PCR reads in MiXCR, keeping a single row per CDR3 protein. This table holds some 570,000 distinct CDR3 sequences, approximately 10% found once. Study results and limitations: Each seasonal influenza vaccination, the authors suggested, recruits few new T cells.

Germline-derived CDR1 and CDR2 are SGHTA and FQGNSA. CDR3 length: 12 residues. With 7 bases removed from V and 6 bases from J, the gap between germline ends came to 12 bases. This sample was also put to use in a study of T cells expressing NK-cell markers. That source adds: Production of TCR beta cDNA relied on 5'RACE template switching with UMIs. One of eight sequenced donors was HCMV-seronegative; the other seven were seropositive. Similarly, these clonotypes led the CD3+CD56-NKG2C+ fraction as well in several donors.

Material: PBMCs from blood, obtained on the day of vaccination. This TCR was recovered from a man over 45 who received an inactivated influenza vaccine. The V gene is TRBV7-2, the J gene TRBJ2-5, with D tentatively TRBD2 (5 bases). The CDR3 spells CASKKGEQTQYF. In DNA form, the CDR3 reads TGTGCCAGCAAGAAGGGAGAACAGACCCAGTACTTC.